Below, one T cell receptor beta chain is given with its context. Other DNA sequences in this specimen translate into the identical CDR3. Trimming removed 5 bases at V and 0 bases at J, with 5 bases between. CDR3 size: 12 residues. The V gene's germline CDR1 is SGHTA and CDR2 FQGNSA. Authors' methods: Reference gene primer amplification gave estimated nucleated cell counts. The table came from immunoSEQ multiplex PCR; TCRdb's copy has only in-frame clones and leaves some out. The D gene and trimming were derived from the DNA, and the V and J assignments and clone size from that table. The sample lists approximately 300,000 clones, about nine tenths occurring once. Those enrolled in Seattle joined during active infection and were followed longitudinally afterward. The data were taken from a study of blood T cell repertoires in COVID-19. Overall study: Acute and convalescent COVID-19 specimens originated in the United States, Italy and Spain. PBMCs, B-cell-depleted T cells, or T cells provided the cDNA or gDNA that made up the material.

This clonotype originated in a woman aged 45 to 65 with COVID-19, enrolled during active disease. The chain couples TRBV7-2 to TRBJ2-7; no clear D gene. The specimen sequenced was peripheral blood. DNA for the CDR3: TGTGCCAGCAGCCTAAGCTCCTACGAGCAGTACTTC. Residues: CASSLSSYEQYF.